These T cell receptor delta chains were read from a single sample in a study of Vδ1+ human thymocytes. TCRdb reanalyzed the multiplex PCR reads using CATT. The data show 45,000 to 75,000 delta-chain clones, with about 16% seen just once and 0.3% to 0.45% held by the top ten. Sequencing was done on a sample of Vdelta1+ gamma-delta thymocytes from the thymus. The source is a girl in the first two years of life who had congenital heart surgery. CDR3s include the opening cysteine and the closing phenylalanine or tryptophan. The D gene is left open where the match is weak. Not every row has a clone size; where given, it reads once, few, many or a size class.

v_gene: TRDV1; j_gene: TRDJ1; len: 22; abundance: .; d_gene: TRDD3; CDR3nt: TGTGCTCTTGGGGAAACCCGATCACTGGGGGGCACAGGCACTTGGTACACCGATAAACTCATCTTT; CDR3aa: CALGETRSLGGTGTWYTDKLIF
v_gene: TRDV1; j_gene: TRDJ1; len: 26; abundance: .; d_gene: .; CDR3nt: TGTGCTCTTGGGGAACTAGGAAGCCCGGCAGGATGGGGAATTTTCTTCCAATTGGTACACACCGATAAACTCATCTTT; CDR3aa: CALGELGSPAGWGIFFQLVHTDKLIF
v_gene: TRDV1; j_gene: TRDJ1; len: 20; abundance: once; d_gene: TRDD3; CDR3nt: TGTGCTCTTGGGCCCCGGGCGATCTGGGGGATACGGAGTGGGACCGATAAACTCATCTTT; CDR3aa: CALGPRAIWGIRSGTDKLIF
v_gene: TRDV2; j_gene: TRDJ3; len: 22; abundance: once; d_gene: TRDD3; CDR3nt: TGTGCTTGTGACACCGCTCCTTACTGGGGGCCAGAAAGCTCCTGGGACACCCGACAGATGTTTTTC; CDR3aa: CACDTAPYWGPESSWDTRQMFF
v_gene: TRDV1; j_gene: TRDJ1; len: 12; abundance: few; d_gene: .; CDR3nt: TGTGCTCTTGGGGAATTCCCCTATAAACTCATCTTT; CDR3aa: CALGEFPYKLIF
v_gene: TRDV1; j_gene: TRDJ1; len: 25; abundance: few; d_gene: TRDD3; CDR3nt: TGTGCTCTTGGCTTGGGTAATGCCCTCCAACCTCACTTCCTACCCCTACTGGGGGATACCGATAAACTCATCTTT; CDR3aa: CALGLGNALQPHFLPLLGDTDKLIF
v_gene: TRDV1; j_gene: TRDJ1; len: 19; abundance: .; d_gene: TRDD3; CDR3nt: TGTGCTCTTGGGGAAGGTCTCCCTTGTACTGGGGGATACGCCGATAAACTCATCTTT; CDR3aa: CALGEGLPCTGGYADKLIF
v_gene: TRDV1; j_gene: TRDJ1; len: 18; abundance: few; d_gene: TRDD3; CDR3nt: TGTGCTCTCAGCGTCCCGATTACTGGGGGCTTTTACACCGATAAACTCATCTTT; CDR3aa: CALSVPITGGFYTDKLIF
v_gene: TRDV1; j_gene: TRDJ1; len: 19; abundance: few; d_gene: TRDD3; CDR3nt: TGTGCTCTTGGGTGCCCTCCCCTGCCCCCCGGGATACGCGAGGATAAACTCATCTTT; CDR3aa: CALGCPPLPPGIREDKLIF
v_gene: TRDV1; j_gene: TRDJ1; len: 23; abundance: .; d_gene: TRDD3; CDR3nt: TGTGCTCTTGGGGGCCGGAAGCTCCGGGGCCGGGGGATACCACCGTTGTACACCGATAAACTCATCTTT; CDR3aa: CALGGRKLRGRGIPPLYTDKLIF
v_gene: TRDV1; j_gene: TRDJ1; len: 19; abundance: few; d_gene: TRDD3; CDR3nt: TGTGCTCTACACAACAACGTAGCGGGGGATAACGGAAGCACCGATAAACTCATCTTT; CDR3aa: CALHNNVAGDNGSTDKLIF
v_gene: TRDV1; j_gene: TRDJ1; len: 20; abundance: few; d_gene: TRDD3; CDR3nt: TGTGCTCTTGGGGAACTTCACGACCTACCACTGGGGAGAGAGAAGGATAAACTCATCTTT; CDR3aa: CALGELHDLPLGREKDKLIF
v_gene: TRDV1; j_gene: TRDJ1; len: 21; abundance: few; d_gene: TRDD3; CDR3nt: TGTGCTCTTGGGGTATCTTCCCATCTCCTACTGGGGGATACCTGCACCGATAAACTCATCTTT; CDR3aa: CALGVSSHLLLGDTCTDKLIF
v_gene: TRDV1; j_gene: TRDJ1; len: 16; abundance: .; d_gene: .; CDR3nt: TGTGCTCTTGGGGAACCCGGGGGACATTACACCGATAAACTCATCTTT; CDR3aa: CALGEPGGHYTDKLIF
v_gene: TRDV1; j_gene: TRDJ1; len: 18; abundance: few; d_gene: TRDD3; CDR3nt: TGTGCTCTTGAGAATTACTTCCCCCCACGGGGGGATCAAAACCTACTCATCTTT; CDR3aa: CALENYFPPRGDQNLLIF
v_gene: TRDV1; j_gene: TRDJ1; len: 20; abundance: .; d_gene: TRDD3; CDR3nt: TGTGCTCTTGGGTTTCCTTCGCGCCTGGGGGATTACTTTTACACCGATAAACTCATCTTT; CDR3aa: CALGFPSRLGDYFYTDKLIF
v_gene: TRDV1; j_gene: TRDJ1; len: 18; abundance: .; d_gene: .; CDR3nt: TGTGCTCTTGGGGAACTTTCGAGTCCGTGGGGAACCACCGATAAACTCATCTTT; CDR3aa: CALGELSSPWGTTDKLIF
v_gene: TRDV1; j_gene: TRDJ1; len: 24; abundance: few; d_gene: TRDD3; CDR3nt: TGTGCTCTTGGGGAGCTTCCTACGAGAGCCCCGTTACTGGGGGATACACTGTACACCGATAAACTCATCTTT; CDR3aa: CALGELPTRAPLLGDTLYTDKLIF
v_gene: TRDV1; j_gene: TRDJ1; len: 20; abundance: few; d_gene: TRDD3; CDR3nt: TGTGCTCTTGGGTCCCCCCTCGGGGTGGCTGGGGGATTGTACACCGATAAACTCATCTTT; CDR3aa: CALGSPLGVAGGLYTDKLIF
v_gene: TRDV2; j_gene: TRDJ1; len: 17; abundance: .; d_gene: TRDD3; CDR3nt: TGTGCCTGTGACCTGTCCTGGGGGATCCCGTACATCGATAAACTCATCTTT; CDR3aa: CACDLSWGIPYIDKLIF
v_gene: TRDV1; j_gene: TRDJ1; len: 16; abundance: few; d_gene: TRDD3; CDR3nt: TGTGCTCTTGCTGCCCCTGCTACTGGGGAAAGAGATAAACTCATCTTT; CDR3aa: CALAAPATGERDKLIF
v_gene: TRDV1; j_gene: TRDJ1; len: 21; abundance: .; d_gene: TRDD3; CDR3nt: TGTGCTCTTGGGGAACCAGACCAGTCGTCTGGGGGATCCCTGTCCACCGATAAACTCATCTTT; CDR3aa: CALGEPDQSSGGSLSTDKLIF
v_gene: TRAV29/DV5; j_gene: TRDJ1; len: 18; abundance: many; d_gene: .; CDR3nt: TGTGCAGCAAGCACCACCCCTCTTTATGGATTACGCCCCGATAAACTCATCTTT; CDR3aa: CAASTTPLYGLRPDKLIF
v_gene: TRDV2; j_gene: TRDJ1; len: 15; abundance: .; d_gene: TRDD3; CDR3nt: TGTGCCTGTGATAGGTACTGGGGGAGACCGTGTTTTCTCATCTTT; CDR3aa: CACDRYWGRPCFLIF
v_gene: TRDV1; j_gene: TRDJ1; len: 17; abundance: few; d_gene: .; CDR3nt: TGTGCTCTTGGGGAACGACTCTTAGCCCGATTCACCGATAAACTCATCTTT; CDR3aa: CALGERLLARFTDKLIF
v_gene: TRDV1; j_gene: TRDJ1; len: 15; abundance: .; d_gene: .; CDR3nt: TGTGCTCTTGGGGACCCGAGGCGAGATCCCGATAAACTCATCTTT; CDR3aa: CALGDPRRDPDKLIF